These 20 T cell receptor beta chains originate from one sample sequenced in a study of technical replicates of blood from a handful of donors. Sequencing used immunoSEQ multiplex PCR; TCRdb keeps in-frame clones, though not all of them. The table records around 57,000 clones, 97% of them present only once. The sequencing sample was made of T cells isolated from PBMCs. The receptor set was obtained from a human donor in good health.

V usage is TRBV15 and J usage is TRBJ1-1, with TRBD1 matching over 7 bases. This CDR3 contains 15 residues. Germline CDR1 and CDR2: LNHNV and YYDKDF (reference sequence). Trimming at V came to 1 base and at J to 11 bases, leaving 13 bases not matched to a gene. CDR3 loop: CATSRGSDRAAGAFF. The DNA for the CDR3 is TGTGCCACCAGCAGAGGATCAGACAGGGCGGCGGGGGCTTTCTTT.

The CDR3 DNA reads TGTGCCAGCAGCTCCGGCTCGGGGTCAGACTACGAGCAGTACTTC. Amino acids: CASSSGSGSDYEQYF. The chain combines TRBV7-7 with TRBJ2-7; D perhaps matches TRBD2 (5 bases). Germline assignment: CDR1 SSHAT and CDR2 FNYEAQ (reference sequence). V was clipped by 4 bases and J by 3 bases, with 16 bases between them. There are 15 residues in the CDR3. The full variable domain, its missing parts supplied by reference TRBV7-7 and TRBJ2-7, is GAGVSQSPRYKVTKRGQDVTLRCDPISSHATLYWYQQALGQGPEFLTYFNYEAQPDKSGLPSDRFSAERPEGSISTLTIQRTEQRDSAMYRCASSSGSGSDYEQYFGPGTRLTVT.

The rearrangement links TRBV9 to TRBJ2-4; 8 bases agree with TRBD1. CDR3 length: 14 residues. Trimming took 0 bases from V and 7 from J; bases not matched to a gene: 3. Germline V gene lookup returns CDR1 SGDLS and CDR2 YYNGEE. The CDR3 bases are TGTGCCAGCAGCGTAGGTGCAGGGGGCAACATTCAGTACTTC. Its protein product is CASSVGAGGNIQYF. Full variable domain (rest looked up from reference TRBV9 and TRBJ2-4): DSGVTQTPKHLITATGQRVTLRCSPRSGDLSVYWYQQSLDQGLQFLIQYYNGEERAKGNILERFSAQQFPDLHSELNLSSLELGDSALYFCASSVGAGGNIQYFGAGTRLSVL.

This clone has only one observation. The rearrangement uses TRBV4-1 and TRBJ2-7, with TRBD1 matching 8 bases. V shed 2 bases and J 3 bases; nucleotides not matched to a gene: 6. The germline V gene has CDR1 MGHRA and CDR2 YSYEKL. This CDR3 is built from 15 residues. CDR3: CASSQSHRGVYEQYF. The CDR3 nucleotides read TGCGCCAGCAGCCAATCGCACAGGGGGGTCTACGAGCAGTACTTC.

The chain uses TRBV5-4 and TRBJ2-2; maybe TRBD1 (7 bases). Trimming cost V 5 bases and J 5 bases, with 13 bases left between them. Looked up from germline, CDR1 is SGHNT and CDR2 is YYREEE (reference sequence). The CDR3 spans 14 residues. This CDR3 reads CASRFAGGTGELFF. The DNA for the CDR3 is TGTGCCAGCAGATTCGCAGGGGGGACCGGGGAGCTGTTTTTT.

This clone was found once. The V call is TRBV2, the J call TRBJ1-1; the D gene is possibly TRBD1 (5 bases). Germline V CDR1 and CDR2: SNHLY, FYNNEI. This CDR3 comprises 12 residues. Trimming stripped 7 bases from V and 7 bases from J, with 13 bases between. The DNA for the CDR3 is TGTGCCAGCACCCAGGACAACTTTGAAGCTTTCTTT. This codes for CASTQDNFEAFF.

The chain carries TRBV28 and TRBJ2-7; TRBD1 matches at 11 bases. Germline trimming cut 4 bases from V and 4 bases from J; bases unmatched to any gene: 3. The CDR3 totals 14 residues. CDR1 MDHEN and CDR2 SYDVKM come from the germline V gene. CDR3 sequence reads: CASSWTGGAYEQYF. CDR3 DNA sequence: TGTGCCAGCAGTTGGACAGGGGGCGCTTACGAGCAGTACTTC.

The chain employs TRBV6-6 and TRBJ1-2, with D unclear. The V end was cut by 5 bases, the J end by 4 bases, with 14 bases between. This CDR3 region has 14 residues. Germline CDR1 reads MNHNY; CDR2 reads SVGAGI (reference sequence). The CDR3 bases are TGTGCCAGCAGTCAAACGGGGATAGGCTATGGCTACACCTTC. Protein sequence: CASSQTGIGYGYTF.

This chain joins TRBV28 and TRBJ2-7; 9 nucleotides line up with TRBD1. Per the germline V gene, CDR1 is MDHEN and CDR2 is SYDVKM. V lost 5 bases to trimming and J lost 4 bases; unmatched junction nucleotides: 12. The CDR3 spans 16 residues. CDR3 bases: TGTGCCAGCAGTGGACGCCAAGGGACAGGGCGGTACGAGCAGTACTTC. Protein sequence: CASSGRQGTGRYEQYF.

The chain links TRBV30 to TRBJ2-7; D ambiguous. This CDR3 is 11 amino acids long. Trimming removed 2 bases at V and 3 bases at J, with 5 bases between. Germline CDR1 is GTSNPN and CDR2 is SVGIG (reference sequence). CDR3: CAWSTYYEQYF. In DNA, the CDR3 is TGTGCCTGGAGTACCTACTACGAGCAGTACTTC.

The chain has TRBV6-1 and TRBJ1-2; TRBD1 matches 8 bases. V lost 0 bases to trimming and J lost 4 bases; unmatched junction nucleotides: 4. The CDR3 covers 15 residues. Germline CDR1 and CDR2: MNHNS and SASEGT. The DNA of the CDR3 is TGTGCCAGCAGTGAAGCGCAGGGGGCAGGCTATGGCTACACCTTC. Its translation is CASSEAQGAGYGYTF.

V usage is TRBV10-3 and J usage is TRBJ1-5, with TRBD1 matching 8 bases. J lost 2 bases, V lost 0 bases, and 0 bases had no gene match. CDR1 and CDR2 (germline): ENHRY, SYGVKD. The CDR3 consists of 15 residues. The CDR3 coding sequence is TGTGCCATCAGTGAGTCGGGACAGGGCAATCAGCCCCAGCATTTT. Protein sequence: CAISESGQGNQPQHF.

This chain links TRBV7-9 with TRBJ1-2; D remains unclear. Deletions cut 3 bases from V and 8 bases from J, with 10 bases between. This CDR3 has 12 amino acids. Germline assignment: CDR1 SEHNR and CDR2 FQNEAQ (reference sequence). CDR3 sequence reads: CASSFGQRGYTF. The CDR3 region has the DNA TGTGCCAGCAGCTTTGGGCAGAGAGGCTACACCTTC.

The genes are TRBV19 and TRBJ1-5; a possible D gene is TRBD1 (5 bases). Looked up from germline, CDR1 is LNHDA and CDR2 is SQIVND (reference sequence). The CDR3 sequence is 14 residues long. V lost 7 bases, J lost 4 bases, and 14 bases lay in between. The chain's CDR3 is CASTYGANNQPQHF. CDR3 in DNA: TGTGCCAGTACCTATGGGGCAAATAATCAGCCCCAGCATTTT.

This chain links TRBV11-2 with TRBJ2-2; D not certain. CDR1 and CDR2 from the germline V gene are SGHAT and FQNNGV. CDR3 length: 13 amino acids. With 0 bases removed from V and 7 bases from J, the gap between germline ends came to 6 bases. CDR3 amino acids: CASSLDSVGELFF. The CDR3 DNA reads as TGTGCCAGCAGCTTAGATTCGGTCGGGGAGCTGTTTTTT.

The rearrangement uses TRBV6-6 and TRBJ2-5, with D perhaps TRBD2 (6 bases). V gave up 8 bases and J gave up 5 bases, with 12 bases separating them. Looked up from germline, CDR1 is MNHNY and CDR2 is SVGAGI (reference sequence). The CDR3 length is 12 residues. CDR3 coding DNA: TGTGCCAGCGATTCGGGGGAGGAGACCCAGTACTTC. Its translation is CASDSGEETQYF.

The gene calls are TRBV10-3 and TRBJ2-7; TRBD2 matches 9 bases. The germline V gene has CDR1 ENHRY and CDR2 SYGVKD. The CDR3 extends over 13 amino acids. Unmatched junction bases numbered 11, after V lost 10 bases and J lost 7 bases. CDR3 protein: CATRPLAGTEQYF. CDR3 DNA sequence: TGTGCCACCAGACCCCTAGCGGGAACTGAGCAGTACTTC.

This chain's CDR3 is CASSPREGLSNQPQHF. DNA of the CDR3: TGTGCCAGCTCACCCCGGGAAGGGTTGAGCAATCAGCCCCAGCATTTT. The chain links TRBV18 to TRBJ1-5; D is uncertain. Trimming shortened V by 3 bases and J by 1 base, and 13 bases separated the two germline ends. The length of the CDR3 is 16 residues. CDR1 and CDR2 from the germline V gene are KGHSH and LQKENI.

The chain uses TRBV9 and TRBJ2-3; a weak D match, TRBD2 (5 bases). This CDR3 spans 15 amino acids. CDR1 and CDR2 from the germline V gene are SGDLS and YYNGEE. V was clipped by 2 bases and J by 0 bases, with 10 bases between them. The CDR3 protein is CASSVGPGSTDTQYF. The CDR3 DNA sequence: TGTGCCAGCAGCGTCGGACCGGGAAGCACAGATACGCAGTATTTT.

V usage is TRBV30 and J usage is TRBJ1-5; D not certain. Germline loops: CDR1 GTSNPN, CDR2 SVGIG (reference sequence). This CDR3 comprises 15 residues. Trimming left V 4 bases short and J 0 bases short, with 13 bases between. The CDR3 nucleotides are TGTGCCTGGACCTCGGGAGATATTAGCAATCAGCCCCAGCATTTT. Encoded protein: CAWTSGDISNQPQHF. The entire variable domain, with the rest obtained from reference TRBV30 and TRBJ1-5, is as follows: SQTIHQWPATLVQPVGSPLSLECTVEGTSNPNLYWYRQAAGRGLQLLFYSVGIGQISSEVPQNLSASRPQDRQFILSSKKLLLSDSGFYLCAWTSGDISNQPQHFGDGTRLSIL.